What follows are 21 T cell receptor beta chains derived from one specimen sequenced in a study of cytomegalovirus exposure and HLA in healthy donors. Primers included in the PCR were 60 Vbeta and 13 Jbeta primers. Measured with immunoSEQ multiplex PCR; TCRdb has only the in-frame clones, and not every one. The data contain about 130,000 clones, less than 85% of them singletons. The sequenced sample consisted of PBMCs. All receptors come from a man aged 25-45 years in good health and CMV-seropositive.

This clone has just one count. The chain uses TRBV29-1 and TRBJ2-5; D possibly corresponds to TRBD1 (5 bases). The CDR3 spans 12 residues. Trimming cost V 5 bases and J 2 bases, with 9 bases left between them. Germline CDR1 is SQVTM and CDR2 is ANQGSEA. The CDR3 is CSVSRQQETQYF. As DNA, the CDR3 is TGCAGCGTTTCGCGACAGCAAGAGACCCAGTACTTC.

This clone was counted a single time. The chain recombines TRBV9 with TRBJ2-1; 7 bases align to TRBD2. The germline V gene has CDR1 SGDLS and CDR2 YYNGEE. The trim removed 3 bases at V and 6 bases at J, leaving 6 bases unmatched. The CDR3 has 14 residues. The CDR3: CASSGGLTLNEQFF. The CDR3 DNA reads TGTGCCAGCAGCGGGGGACTAACCCTCAATGAGCAGTTCTTC.

This chain links TRBV9 with TRBJ1-6; no definite D call. The length of the CDR3 is 15 residues. Trimming took off 0 bases at V and 7 bases at J, with 11 bases between the two ends. Germline V lookup: CDR1 SGDLS, CDR2 YYNGEE. CDR3 residues: CASSVGEQQNSPLHF. The DNA of the CDR3 is TGTGCCAGCAGCGTAGGTGAACAGCAAAATTCACCCCTCCACTTT.

J is TRBJ1-6 and V is TRBV19; D uncertain. The CDR3 length is 16 residues. The germline gives CDR1 LNHDA, CDR2 SQIVND (reference sequence). The V and J ends lost 0 bases and 5 bases respectively, with 11 bases between them. Here the CDR3 reads CASSIDDRRNNSPLHF. For the CDR3, the DNA is TGTGCCAGTAGTATAGATGATCGGCGGAATAATTCACCCCTCCACTTT.

The V and J genes are TRBV18 and TRBJ2-5; TRBD1 matches at 7 bases. V lost 0 bases and J lost 7; bases outside the gene matches: 5. Germline assignment: CDR1 KGHSH and CDR2 LQKENI. CDR3 length equals 14 residues. The CDR3 DNA reads as TGTGCCAGCTCACCACCGACAGGGTTCGGGACCCAGTACTTC. Its protein product is CASSPPTGFGTQYF.

The chain is built from TRBV5-1 and TRBJ1-1; D not resolved. With 0 bases removed from V and 3 bases from J, the gap between germline ends came to 9 bases. Looked up from germline, CDR1 is SGHRS and CDR2 is YFSETQ. The CDR3 is 14 amino acids. CDR3 sequence (DNA): TGCGCCAGCAGCTTGGCAGGTGGGTACACTGAAGCTTTCTTT. It yields the protein CASSLAGGYTEAFF.

V is TRBV5-1 and J is TRBJ2-7, with 8 bases identical to TRBD1. Germline CDR1 SGHRS, CDR2 YFSETQ. V lost 3 bases to trimming and J lost 0 bases; unmatched junction nucleotides: 8. The CDR3 is made up of 16 amino acids. In nucleotides, the CDR3 is TGCGCCAGCAGCTCAAGACAGGGGCGCTCCTCCTACGAGCAGTACTTC. It specifies CASSSRQGRSSYEQYF.

This sequence joins TRBV7-3 and TRBJ2-1, with D possibly matching TRBD1 (5 bases). The germline V gene encodes CDR1 SGHTA and CDR2 FQGTGA. The CDR3 totals 14 residues. Trimming shortened V by 5 bases and J by 2 bases, and 10 bases separated the two germline ends. The CDR3 sequence is CASSRGHPYNEQFF. The CDR3 nucleotides are TGTGCCAGCAGCCGAGGACATCCCTACAATGAGCAGTTCTTC.

This clone was observed once. This rearrangement joins TRBV9 to TRBJ2-2, with no clear D. Germline CDR1 and CDR2: SGDLS and YYNGEE. This CDR3 has 16 amino acids. V gave up 4 bases and J gave up 6 bases, with 19 bases separating them. For the CDR3, the DNA is TGTGCCAGCAGCCCCACTCGAATGAGGAATGCCGGGGAGCTGTTTTTT. Translation gives CASSPTRMRNAGELFF.

The chain is built from TRBV29-1 and TRBJ1-1; D may be TRBD1 (6 bases). Germline CDR1 and CDR2: SQVTM and ANQGSEA. This CDR3 has 13 residues. Trimming removed 3 bases from V and 4 bases from J, with 12 bases in between. The CDR3 loop reads CSVEGAVGTEAFF. CDR3 DNA sequence: TGCAGCGTTGAGGGGGCGGTTGGCACTGAAGCTTTCTTT.

The chain combines TRBV5-1 with TRBJ2-3, with 8 bases lining up with TRBD2. J lost 4 bases, V lost 0 bases, and 28 bases had no gene match. The CDR3 loop spans 23 amino acids. The germline gives CDR1 SGHRS, CDR2 YFSETQ. The CDR3 loop is CASSLDRPTRGGLRIFLPDTQYF. DNA of the CDR3: TGCGCCAGCAGCTTGGACAGGCCTACCCGGGGGGGCCTTCGAATTTTTCTTCCAGATACGCAGTATTTT.

This clone occurred a few times. The V call is TRBV4-1, the J call TRBJ1-2, with 7 bases aligning to TRBD1. Germline V gives CDR1 MGHRA, CDR2 YSYEKL. The CDR3 consists of 14 residues. After removal of 0 bases from V and 5 bases from J, the junction contained 3 bases not matched to a gene. The CDR3 DNA reads as TGCGCCAGCAGCCAAGATCTACAGGGGTATGGCTACACCTTC. This encodes CASSQDLQGYGYTF.

Comments on this clone: Germline and junction disagree at one end, which may indicate a read error. The sample carries other DNA sequences with the same CDR3. V and J are TRBV27 and TRBJ2-6; 8 nucleotides line up with TRBD1. From germline, CDR1 is MNHEY and CDR2 SMNVEV (reference sequence). The CDR3 has 15 amino acids. CDR3 bases: TGTGCCAGCAGCAACAGGGGGTCTGGGGCCAACGTTCTGACTTTC. Protein: CASSNRGSGANVLTF.

The V call is TRBV14, the J call TRBJ1-2; 8 bases align to TRBD1. This CDR3 region has 15 residues. Germline lookup yields CDR1 SGHDN and CDR2 FVKESK. Trimming took 5 bases from V and 4 from J; bases not matched to a gene: 9. CDR3 sequence reads: CASSARQGSSYGYTF. Written as DNA, the CDR3 is TGTGCCAGCAGCGCCCGACAGGGGAGTAGCTATGGCTACACCTTC.

The CDR3 region has the DNA TGTGCCAGCACACAGGGCAGCAATCAGCCCCAGCATTTT. Protein product: CASTQGSNQPQHF. The rearrangement uses TRBV2 and TRBJ1-5, with D possibly TRBD1 on 6 matching bases. CDR3 length: 13 residues. V was pared by 7 bases and J by 1 base, with 8 bases between. Germline V gives CDR1 SNHLY, CDR2 FYNNEI.

The chain links TRBV7-3 to TRBJ1-2; D gene unclear. There are 14 residues in the CDR3. The germline V gene encodes CDR1 SGHTA and CDR2 FQGTGA. V lost 2 bases and J lost 6, with 13 bases in between. The CDR3: CASSLGPGSHGYTF. Here the CDR3 DNA reads TGTGCCAGCAGCTTAGGTCCCGGGTCCCATGGCTACACCTTC.

This clone has a single count. The rearrangement links TRBV5-1 to TRBJ2-7; 7 bases agree with TRBD1. CDR3 size: 16 residues. V lost 0 bases, J lost 3 bases, and 9 bases stayed unmatched. Per the germline V gene, CDR1 is SGHRS and CDR2 is YFSETQ. The DNA of the CDR3 is TGCGCCAGCAGCTTGGCCGGGGACAGCCTCCTCTACGAGCAGTACTTC. It is translated as CASSLAGDSLLYEQYF.

This chain connects TRBV18 to TRBJ2-7; possibly TRBD1 for D (5 bases). Per germline, CDR1 KGHSH and CDR2 LQKENI. This CDR3 has 13 amino acids. Trimming took 2 bases from V and 0 from J, leaving 5 bases between them. The CDR3 reads CASSPDSSYEQYF. CDR3 sequence (DNA): TGTGCCAGCTCACCAGACAGCTCCTACGAGCAGTACTTC.

The genes are TRBV6-1 and TRBJ2-7, with D unclear. Between the trimmed V and J ends, which lost 4 bases and 5 bases, there was a span of 15 bases. Germline CDR1 MNHNS, CDR2 SASEGT. The CDR3 covers 14 residues. This chain's CDR3 is CASSARIPEDEQYF. In nucleotides, the CDR3 is TGTGCCAGCAGTGCTAGGATCCCAGAGGACGAGCAGTACTTC.

A few counts support this clone. Other nucleotide sequences from this sample produce the same CDR3. This rearrangement joins TRBV9 to TRBJ2-2; tentatively, D is TRBD2 (5 bases). The V and J ends lost 0 bases and 5 bases respectively, with 5 bases between them. CDR1 is SGDLS and CDR2 is YYNGEE in the germline V gene. The CDR3 spans 13 residues. CDR3 amino acids: CASSVGGTGELFF. The DNA for the CDR3 is TGTGCCAGCAGCGTAGGAGGGACCGGGGAGCTGTTTTTT.

With regard to this clone: This CDR3 is missing its conserved last phenylalanine or tryptophan, likely due to a read error. V gene TRBV29-1 combines with J gene TRBJ1-2; D not certain. Between the trimmed V and J ends, which lost 4 bases and 6 bases, there was a span of 6 bases. Germline-derived CDR1 and CDR2 are SQVTM and ANQGSEA. The CDR3 has 10 residues. This CDR3 reads CSVVGDGYTL. The CDR3 DNA sequence: TGCAGCGTTGTGGGCGATGGCTACACCCTC.